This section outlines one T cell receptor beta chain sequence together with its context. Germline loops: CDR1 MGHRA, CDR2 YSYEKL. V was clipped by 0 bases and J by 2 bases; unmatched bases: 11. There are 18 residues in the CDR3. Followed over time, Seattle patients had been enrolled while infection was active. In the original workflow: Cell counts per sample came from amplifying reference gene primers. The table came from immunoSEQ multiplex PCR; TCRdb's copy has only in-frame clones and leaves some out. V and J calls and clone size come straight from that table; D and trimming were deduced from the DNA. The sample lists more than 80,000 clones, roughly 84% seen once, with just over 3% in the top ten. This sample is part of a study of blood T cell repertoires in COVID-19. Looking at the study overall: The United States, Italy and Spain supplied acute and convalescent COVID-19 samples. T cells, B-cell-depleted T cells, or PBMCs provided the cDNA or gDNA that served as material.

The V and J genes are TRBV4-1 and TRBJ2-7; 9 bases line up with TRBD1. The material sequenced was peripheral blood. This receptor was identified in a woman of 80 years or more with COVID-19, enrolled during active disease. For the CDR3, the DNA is TGCGCCAGCAGCCAAGATACCCCGGGACAGGGAGTACCCTACGAGCAGTACTTC. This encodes CASSQDTPGQGVPYEQYF.